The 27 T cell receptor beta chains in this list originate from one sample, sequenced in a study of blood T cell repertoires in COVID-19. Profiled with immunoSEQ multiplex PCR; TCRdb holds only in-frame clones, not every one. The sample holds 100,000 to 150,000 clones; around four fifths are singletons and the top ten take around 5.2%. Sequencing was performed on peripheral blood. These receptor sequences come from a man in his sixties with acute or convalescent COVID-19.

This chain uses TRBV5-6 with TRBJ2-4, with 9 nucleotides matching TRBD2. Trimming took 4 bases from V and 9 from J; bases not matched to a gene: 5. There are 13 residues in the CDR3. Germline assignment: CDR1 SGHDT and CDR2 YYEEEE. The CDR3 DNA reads TGTGCCAGCAGCCCGGCGCGGGGGGGCATTCAGTACTTC. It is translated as CASSPARGGIQYF. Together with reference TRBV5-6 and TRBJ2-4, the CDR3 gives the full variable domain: DAGVTQSPTHLIKTRGQQVTLRCSPKSGHDTVSWYQQALGQGPQFIFQYYEEEERQRGNFPDRFSGHQFPNYSSELNVNALLLGDSALYLCASSPARGGIQYFGAGTRLSVL.

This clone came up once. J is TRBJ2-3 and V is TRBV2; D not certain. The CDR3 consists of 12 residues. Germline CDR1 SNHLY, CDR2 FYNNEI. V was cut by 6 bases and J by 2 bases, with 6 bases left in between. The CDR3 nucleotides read TGTGCCAGCAGGGAGTCCACAGATACGCAGTATTTT. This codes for CASRESTDTQYF.

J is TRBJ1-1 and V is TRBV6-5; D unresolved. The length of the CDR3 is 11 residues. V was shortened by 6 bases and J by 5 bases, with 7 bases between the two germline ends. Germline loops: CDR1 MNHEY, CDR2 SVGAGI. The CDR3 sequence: CASRRATEAFF. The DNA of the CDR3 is TGTGCCAGCAGGAGGGCAACTGAAGCTTTCTTT.

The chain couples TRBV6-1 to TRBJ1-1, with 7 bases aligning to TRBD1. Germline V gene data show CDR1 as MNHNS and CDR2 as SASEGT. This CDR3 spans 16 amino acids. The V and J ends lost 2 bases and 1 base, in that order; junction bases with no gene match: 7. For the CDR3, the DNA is TGTGCCAGCAGTGAACGGTCAGGGGGTAAGAACACTGAAGCTTTCTTT. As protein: CASSERSGGKNTEAFF.

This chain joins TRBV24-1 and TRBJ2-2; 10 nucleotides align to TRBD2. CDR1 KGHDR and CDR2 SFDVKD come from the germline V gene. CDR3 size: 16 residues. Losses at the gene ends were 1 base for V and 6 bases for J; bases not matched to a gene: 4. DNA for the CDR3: TGTGCCACCAGTGATTTCAGCGGGAGGGCCGCCGGGGAGCTGTTTTTT. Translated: CATSDFSGRAAGELFF.

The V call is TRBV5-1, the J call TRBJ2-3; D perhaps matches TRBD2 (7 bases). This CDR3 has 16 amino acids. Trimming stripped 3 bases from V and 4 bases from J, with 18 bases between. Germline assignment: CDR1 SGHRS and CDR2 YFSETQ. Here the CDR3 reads CASSSGAGVRADTQYF. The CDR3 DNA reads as TGCGCCAGCAGCTCAGGGGCGGGGGTTCGGGCAGATACGCAGTATTTT.

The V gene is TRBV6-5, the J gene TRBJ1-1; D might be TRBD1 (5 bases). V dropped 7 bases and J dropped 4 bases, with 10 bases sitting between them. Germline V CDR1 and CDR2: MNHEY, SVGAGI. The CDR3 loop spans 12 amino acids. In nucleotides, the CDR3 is TGTGCCAGCATCCGACAGAGCACTGAAGCTTTCTTT. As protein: CASIRQSTEAFF.

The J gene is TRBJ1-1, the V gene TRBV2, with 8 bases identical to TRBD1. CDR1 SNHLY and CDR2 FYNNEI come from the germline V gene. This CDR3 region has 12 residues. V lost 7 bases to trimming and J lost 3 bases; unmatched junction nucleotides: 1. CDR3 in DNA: TGTGCCAGCACAGGGGGCTACACTGAAGCTTTCTTT. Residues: CASTGGYTEAFF.

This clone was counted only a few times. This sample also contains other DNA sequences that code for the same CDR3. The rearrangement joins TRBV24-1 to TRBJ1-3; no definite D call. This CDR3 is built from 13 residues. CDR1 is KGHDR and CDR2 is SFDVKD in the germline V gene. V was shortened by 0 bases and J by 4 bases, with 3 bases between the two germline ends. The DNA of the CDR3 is TGTGCCACCAGTGATTTGCGGGGAAACACCATATATTTT. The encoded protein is CATSDLRGNTIYF.

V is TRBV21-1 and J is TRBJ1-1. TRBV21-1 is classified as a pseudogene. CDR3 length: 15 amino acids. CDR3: CASSKERAENTEAFF. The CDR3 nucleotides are TGTGCCAGCAGCAAAGAGAGAGCGGAGAACACTGAAGCTTTCTTT.

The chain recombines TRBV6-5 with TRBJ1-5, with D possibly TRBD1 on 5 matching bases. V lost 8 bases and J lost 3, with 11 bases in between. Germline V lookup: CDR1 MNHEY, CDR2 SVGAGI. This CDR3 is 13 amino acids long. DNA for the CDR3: TGTGCCAGCGGGGCCAGGGCCAATCAGCCCCAGCATTTT. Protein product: CASGARANQPQHF.

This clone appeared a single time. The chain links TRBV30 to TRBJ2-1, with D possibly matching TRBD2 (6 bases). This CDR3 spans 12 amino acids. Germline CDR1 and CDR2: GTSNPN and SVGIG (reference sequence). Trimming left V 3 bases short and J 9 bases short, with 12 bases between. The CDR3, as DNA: TGTGCCTGGAGCTTCTTCGGGGGTGAGCAGTTCTTC. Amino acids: CAWSFFGGEQFF.

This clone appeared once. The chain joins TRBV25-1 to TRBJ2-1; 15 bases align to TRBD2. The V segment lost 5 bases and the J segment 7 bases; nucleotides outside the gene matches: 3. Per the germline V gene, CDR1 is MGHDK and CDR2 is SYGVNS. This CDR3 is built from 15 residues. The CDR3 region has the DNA TGTGCCAGCAGTTCCGGGACTAGCGGGAGGAATGAGCAGTTCTTC. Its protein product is CASSSGTSGRNEQFF.

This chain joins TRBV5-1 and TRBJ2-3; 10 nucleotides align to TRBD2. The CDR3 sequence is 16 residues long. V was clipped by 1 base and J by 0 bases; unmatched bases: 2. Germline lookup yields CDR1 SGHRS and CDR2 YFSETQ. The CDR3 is CASSLTSGASTDTQYF. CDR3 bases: TGCGCCAGCAGCTTGACTAGCGGGGCTAGCACAGATACGCAGTATTTT.

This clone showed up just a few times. The CDR3 DNA reads as TGTGCCAGCAGCCCCGCGACAGGGGCGAACACTGAAGCTTTCTTT. Amino acid sequence: CASSPATGANTEAFF. The chain links TRBV6-2 or TRBV6-3 to TRBJ1-1; 8 bases match TRBD1. CDR3 length: 15 residues. Losses at the gene ends were 6 bases for V and 1 base for J; bases not matched to a gene: 7. CDR1 is MNHEY, CDR2 SVGEGT, per germline.

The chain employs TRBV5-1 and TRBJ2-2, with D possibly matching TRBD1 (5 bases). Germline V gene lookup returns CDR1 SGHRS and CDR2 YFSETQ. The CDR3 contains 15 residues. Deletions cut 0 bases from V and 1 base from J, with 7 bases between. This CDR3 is CASSLDRLNTGELFF. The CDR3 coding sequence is TGCGCCAGCAGCTTGGACAGGTTGAACACCGGGGAGCTGTTTTTT.

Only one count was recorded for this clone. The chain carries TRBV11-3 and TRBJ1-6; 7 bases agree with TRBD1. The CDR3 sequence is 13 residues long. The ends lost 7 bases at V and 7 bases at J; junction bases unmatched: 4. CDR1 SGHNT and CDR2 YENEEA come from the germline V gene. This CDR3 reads CASKGQRNSPLHF. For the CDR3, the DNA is TGTGCCAGCAAGGGACAGAGAAATTCACCCCTCCACTTT.

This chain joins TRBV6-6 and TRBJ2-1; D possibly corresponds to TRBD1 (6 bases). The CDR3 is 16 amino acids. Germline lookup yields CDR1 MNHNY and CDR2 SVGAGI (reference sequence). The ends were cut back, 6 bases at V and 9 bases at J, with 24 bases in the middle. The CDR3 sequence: CASSPLGTSRLTEQFF. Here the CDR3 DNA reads TGTGCCAGCAGCCCACTCGGGACAAGTCGTCTTACTGAGCAGTTCTTC.

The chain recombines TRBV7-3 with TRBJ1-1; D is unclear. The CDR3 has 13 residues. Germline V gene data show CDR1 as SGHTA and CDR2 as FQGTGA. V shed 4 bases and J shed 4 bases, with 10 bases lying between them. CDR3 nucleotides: TGTGCCAGCAGCTCAACCTACGGCACTGAAGCTTTCTTT. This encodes CASSSTYGTEAFF. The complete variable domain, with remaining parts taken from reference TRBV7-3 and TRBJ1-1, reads GAGVSQTPSNKVTEKGKYVELRCDPISGHTALYWYRQSLGQGPEFLIYFQGTGAADDSGLPNDRFFAVRPEGSVSTLKIQRTERGDSAVYLCASSSTYGTEAFFGQGTRLTVV.

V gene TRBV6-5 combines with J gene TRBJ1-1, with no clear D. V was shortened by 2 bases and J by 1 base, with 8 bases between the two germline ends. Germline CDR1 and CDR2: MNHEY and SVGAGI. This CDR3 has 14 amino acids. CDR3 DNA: TGTGCCAGCAGTTACCTACGTACGAACACTGAAGCTTTCTTT. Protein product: CASSYLRTNTEAFF.

CDR3 DNA sequence: TGTGCCAGCAGCTTAACGGGCGTCCCCGGATCACCCCTCCACTTT. It yields the protein CASSLTGVPGSPLHF. The V gene is TRBV7-3, the J gene TRBJ1-6, with no clear D. Germline CDR1 SGHTA, CDR2 FQGTGA. V lost 0 bases and J lost 10, with 13 bases in between. The CDR3 contains 15 residues.

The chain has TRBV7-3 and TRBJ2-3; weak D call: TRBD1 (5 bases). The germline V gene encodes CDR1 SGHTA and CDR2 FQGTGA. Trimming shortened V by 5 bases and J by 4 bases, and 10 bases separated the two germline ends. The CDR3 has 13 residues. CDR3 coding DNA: TGTGCCAGCAGCCGCACAGGTCCAGATACGCAGTATTTT. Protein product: CASSRTGPDTQYF.

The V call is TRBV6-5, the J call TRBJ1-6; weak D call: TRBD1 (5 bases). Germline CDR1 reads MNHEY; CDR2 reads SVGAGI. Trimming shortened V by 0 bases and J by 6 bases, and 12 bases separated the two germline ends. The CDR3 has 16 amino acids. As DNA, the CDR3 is TGTGCCAGCAGTTACTCGGGGTTAAGGGGTAATTCACCCCTCCACTTT. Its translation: CASSYSGLRGNSPLHF.

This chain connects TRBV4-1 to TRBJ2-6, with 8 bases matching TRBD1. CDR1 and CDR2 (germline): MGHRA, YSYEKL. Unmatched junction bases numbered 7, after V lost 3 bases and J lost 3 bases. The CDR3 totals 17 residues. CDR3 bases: TGCGCCAGCAGCCACGACAGGGGACTTGATGGGGCCAACGTCCTGACTTTC. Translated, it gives CASSHDRGLDGANVLTF.

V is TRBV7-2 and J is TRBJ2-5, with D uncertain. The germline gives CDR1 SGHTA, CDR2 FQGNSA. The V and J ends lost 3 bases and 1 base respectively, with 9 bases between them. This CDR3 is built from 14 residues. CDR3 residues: CASSFAVFQETQYF. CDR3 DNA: TGTGCCAGCAGCTTTGCAGTCTTCCAAGAGACCCAGTACTTC.

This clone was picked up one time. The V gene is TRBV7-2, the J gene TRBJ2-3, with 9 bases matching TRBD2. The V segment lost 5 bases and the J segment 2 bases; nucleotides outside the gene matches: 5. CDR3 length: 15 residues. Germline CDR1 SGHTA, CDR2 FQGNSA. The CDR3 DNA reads TGTGCCAGCAGCCCCGGACTAGCGACCACAGATACGCAGTATTTT. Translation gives CASSPGLATTDTQYF. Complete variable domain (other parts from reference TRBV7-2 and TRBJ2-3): GAGVSQSPSNKVTEKGKDVELRCDPISGHTALYWYRQSLGQGLEFLIYFQGNSAPDKSGLPSDRFSAERTGGSVSTLTIQRTQQEDSAVYLCASSPGLATTDTQYFGPGTRLTVL.

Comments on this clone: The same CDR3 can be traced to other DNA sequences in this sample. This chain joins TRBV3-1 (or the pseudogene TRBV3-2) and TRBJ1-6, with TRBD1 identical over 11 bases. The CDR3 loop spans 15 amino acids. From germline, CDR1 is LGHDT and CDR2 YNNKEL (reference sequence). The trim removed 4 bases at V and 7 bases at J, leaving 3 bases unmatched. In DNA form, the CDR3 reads TGTGCCAGCAGCCCGGGACAGGGGGGCAATTCACCCCTCCACTTT. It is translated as CASSPGQGGNSPLHF.